Sequencing of this T cell receptor beta chain was carried out in a study of identical twins. Study-wide findings and caveats: For cord blood, abundant beta clonotypes had fewer insertions, unlike memory repertoires, which showed none. The same donors were not followed; conclusions instead depended on cross-sectional statistical analysis.

The V gene end was trimmed by 7 bases and the J gene end by 4 bases; junction bases not matched to a gene: 13. CDR3 length: 15 amino acids. Per the germline V gene, CDR1 is SQVTM and CDR2 is ANQGSEA. TCRdb independently ran MiXCR on the 5' RACE reads; one entry per CDR3 protein. The table shows around 370,000 distinct CDR3 sequences, with about 9% occurring only once. As regards this clonotype: The antigen remains undetermined.

This receptor was identified in a woman aged 45-60 years in good health. Sequencing was carried out using naive T cells sorted from blood. The chain carries TRBV29-1 and TRBJ1-3; 7 bases are shared with TRBD1. CDR3 bases: TGCAGCGCTGGAGATCGACAGGGTAAAGGAAACACCATATATTTT. Protein sequence: CSAGDRQGKGNTIYF.